This T cell receptor beta chain came from a study of blood T cell repertoires in COVID-19. Study-wide context: Samples of COVID-19 (acute and convalescent) were obtained from the United States, Italy and Spain. Sources were T cells, B-cell-depleted T cells, or PBMCs; the material itself was cDNA or gDNA.

V was clipped by 3 bases and J by 4 bases, with 12 bases between them. This CDR3 has 14 residues. Germline V lookup: CDR1 MDHEN, CDR2 SYDVKM. Original processing methods: Using reference gene primer amplification, nucleated cell counts were estimated. Assay: immunoSEQ multiplex PCR; the TCRdb copy retains only in-frame clones and omits some. That table is the source of V, J and clone size, and D and trimming were worked out from the DNA. In the table there are roughly 120,000 clones, around 83% of which are singletons. The origin of this receptor is a man in his 70s with acute or convalescent COVID-19. Material for sequencing was peripheral blood. V gene TRBV28 combines with J gene TRBJ1-2; D possibly corresponds to TRBD1 (6 bases). The CDR3 loop is CASSLETGAYGYTF. CDR3 nucleotides: TGTGCCAGCAGTTTGGAGACAGGAGCCTATGGCTACACCTTC.